The next 18 T cell receptor beta chains were all read from a single sample in a study of cytomegalovirus exposure and HLA in healthy donors. The PCR had 60 Vbeta and 13 Jbeta primers. The table came from immunoSEQ multiplex PCR; TCRdb's copy has only in-frame clones and leaves some out. The sample includes roughly 100,000 clones, roughly 70% of them seen just once. The sequencing input was PBMCs. These receptors originate from a woman in her forties or fifties in good health and CMV-seronegative.

V and J are TRBV2 and TRBJ2-5; 8 bases align to TRBD1. The J call may be faulty, since TRBJ2-7 better matches the DNA end. This CDR3 region has 12 residues. Germline values: CDR1 SNHLY, CDR2 FYNNEI. CDR3 coding DNA: TGTGCCAGCAGACAGGGGGTCCACGAGCAGTACTTC. It yields the protein CASRQGVHEQYF.

V is TRBV28 and J is TRBJ1-1, with D possibly matching TRBD1 (5 bases). Trimming stripped 8 bases from V and 4 bases from J, with 8 bases between. This CDR3 is built from 11 residues. Germline CDR1 is MDHEN and CDR2 is SYDVKM. CDR3: CASVRATEAFF. The CDR3 nucleotides are TGTGCCAGCGTCAGGGCCACTGAAGCTTTCTTT.

The chain recombines TRBV6-5 with TRBJ2-1; 10 bases line up with TRBD1. CDR3 size: 13 residues. Per germline, CDR1 MNHEY and CDR2 SVGAGI. The V and J ends lost 10 bases and 6 bases, in that order; junction bases with no gene match: 6. CDR3 sequence reads: CATGQGNVNEQFF. The CDR3, as DNA: TGTGCCACGGGACAGGGGAACGTCAATGAGCAGTTCTTC.

The J gene is TRBJ2-1, the V gene TRBV19; maybe TRBD2 (5 bases). Germline lookup yields CDR1 LNHDA and CDR2 SQIVND (reference sequence). V was cut by 4 bases and J by 5 bases, with 21 bases left in between. The CDR3 is 17 residues long. CDR3 region: CASSNLLGGSGNNEQFF. In DNA form, the CDR3 reads TGTGCCAGTAGTAATCTCCTCGGTGGCAGCGGAAACAATGAGCAGTTCTTC.

This clone was counted once. The chain carries TRBV4-3 and TRBJ1-3; D is unresolved. Germline values: CDR1 LGHNA, CDR2 YSLEER. This CDR3 contains 17 residues. V lost 1 base and J lost 0, with 13 bases in between. The CDR3 sequence is CASSQVLQKFSGNTIYF. CDR3 DNA: TGCGCCAGCAGCCAAGTCTTGCAGAAATTCTCTGGAAACACCATATATTTT.

J is TRBJ2-2 and V is TRBV7-2; TRBD2 matches at 12 bases. The germline V gene encodes CDR1 SGHTA and CDR2 FQGNSA. The CDR3 sequence is 15 residues long. V gave up 1 base and J gave up 7 bases; unmatched junction bases: 1. DNA of the CDR3: TGTGCCAGCAGCTTAGGACTAGCGGGAGACGGGGAGCTGTTTTTT. It codes for CASSLGLAGDGELFF.

The chain uses TRBV28 and TRBJ2-7, with 11 positions matching TRBD1. V shed 5 bases and J 2 bases; nucleotides not matched to a gene: 5. There are 15 residues in the CDR3. Looked up from germline, CDR1 is MDHEN and CDR2 is SYDVKM. CDR3 residues: CASSPPGQGAYEQYF. The CDR3 nucleotides read TGTGCCAGCAGTCCCCCGGGACAGGGGGCCTACGAGCAGTACTTC.

The rearrangement uses TRBV7-2 and TRBJ2-1, with TRBD2 matching 10 bases. This CDR3 has 15 amino acids. V was clipped by 2 bases and J by 9 bases; unmatched bases: 7. The germline gives CDR1 SGHTA, CDR2 FQGNSA. The CDR3 bases are TGTGCCAGCAGCTTACTAGCGGGAGTCGATGGTGAGCAGTTCTTC. Protein product: CASSLLAGVDGEQFF.

The rearrangement joins TRBV14 to TRBJ1-2; 9 positions match TRBD1. The germline V gene encodes CDR1 SGHDN and CDR2 FVKESK. After removal of 4 bases from V and 8 bases from J, the junction contained 11 bases not matched to a gene. The CDR3 totals 15 residues. The chain's CDR3 is CASSRGTGRSNGYTF. CDR3 nucleotide sequence: TGTGCCAGCAGCCGCGGGACAGGGCGTTCTAACGGCTACACCTTC.

The table lists this clone with a few counts. The V gene is TRBV5-1, the J gene TRBJ2-5, with 7 bases aligning to TRBD1. J was trimmed by 2 bases and V by 4 bases; bases with no gene match: 2. CDR1 is SGHRS and CDR2 is YFSETQ in the germline V gene. The length of the CDR3 is 13 residues. The CDR3 sequence: CASSPGQQETQYF. As DNA, the CDR3 is TGCGCCAGCAGCCCGGGACAGCAAGAGACCCAGTACTTC.

This clone was found once. The chain recombines TRBV29-1 with TRBJ1-4; D not resolved. The CDR3 totals 11 residues. Germline assignment: CDR1 SQVTM and CDR2 ANQGSEA. Deletions cut 4 bases from V and 8 bases from J, with 8 bases between. In nucleotides, the CDR3 is TGCAGCGTTGTAAATACAGAAAAACTGTTTTTT. Residues: CSVVNTEKLFF. The full variable domain, in which reference TRBV29-1 and TRBJ1-4 provide the parts outside the CDR3, is SAVISQKPSRDICQRGTSLTIQCQVDSQVTMMFWYRQQPGQSLTLIATANQGSEATYESGFVIDKFPISRPNLTFSTLTVSNMSPEDSSIYLCSVVNTEKLFFGSGTQLSVL.

The rearrangement links TRBV2 to TRBJ2-1; 8 bases map to TRBD1. J lost 5 bases, V lost 8 bases, and 8 bases had no gene match. The CDR3 is 14 residues long. Germline V gene data show CDR1 as SNHLY and CDR2 as FYNNEI. The CDR3 loop is CASSLQGVDNEQFF. Written as DNA, the CDR3 is TGTGCCAGCTCTTTACAGGGGGTGGACAATGAGCAGTTCTTC.

CDR3 residues: CATRENTEAFF. The CDR3 DNA is TGTGCCACCCGGGAGAACACTGAAGCTTTCTTT. The chain is built from TRBV19 and TRBJ1-1; D remains unclear. Germline CDR1 LNHDA, CDR2 SQIVND (reference sequence). CDR3 length: 11 amino acids. V was trimmed by 10 bases and J by 1 base, leaving 7 bases between them.

V usage is TRBV5-1 and J usage is TRBJ1-2; D is perhaps TRBD1 (5 bases). In germline, CDR1 is SGHRS, CDR2 YFSETQ. Trimming stripped 0 bases from V and 7 bases from J, with 16 bases between. The CDR3 runs to 15 residues. CDR3 coding DNA: TGCGCCAGCAGCTTGGCAATGATGGGGGGTTCTGGCTACACCTTC. It is translated as CASSLAMMGGSGYTF. The whole variable domain, filled in from reference TRBV5-1 and TRBJ1-2, reads KAGVTQTPRYLIKTRGQQVTLSCSPISGHRSVSWYQQTPGQGLQFLFEYFSETQRNKGNFPGRFSGRQFSNSRSEMNVSTLELGDSALYLCASSLAMMGGSGYTFGSGTRLTVV.

This clone is a singleton in its sample. One end of the junction is discordant with germline, which a read error may explain. This chain links TRBV5-1 with TRBJ2-1; 9 bases are a match to TRBD2. Germline CDR1 reads SGHRS; CDR2 reads YFSETQ. The CDR3 totals 15 residues. CDR3 sequence: CASSFGGRGGNEQLF. CDR3 in DNA: TGCGCCAGCAGCTTTGGCGGGAGGGGGGGCAATGAGCAGCTCTTC.

The chain couples TRBV9 to TRBJ1-3; D remains ambiguous. The V gene's germline CDR1 is SGDLS and CDR2 YYNGEE. Trimming removed 0 bases at V and 4 bases at J, with 8 bases between. There are 14 residues in the CDR3. The CDR3 coding sequence is TGTGCCAGCAGCGTAGGCGTGTCCGGAAACACCATATATTTT. It codes for CASSVGVSGNTIYF.

This chain connects TRBV7-9 to TRBJ2-3; 9 nucleotides align to TRBD1. CDR1 and CDR2 from the germline V gene are SEHNR and FQNEAQ (reference sequence). CDR3 size: 15 residues. The trim removed 2 bases at V and 4 bases at J, leaving 4 bases unmatched. The CDR3 DNA sequence: TGTGCCAGCAGCTTACGGGGACAGGGCGCAGATACGCAGTATTTT. Translated, it gives CASSLRGQGADTQYF.

This chain links TRBV5-4 with TRBJ2-1; the D gene is possibly TRBD2 (6 bases). The length of the CDR3 is 15 residues. Germline CDR1 SGHNT, CDR2 YYREEE (reference sequence). V lost 2 bases to trimming and J lost 6 bases, with 15 bases between them. The CDR3 reads CASSFSGRGPNEQFF. The CDR3 nucleotides read TGTGCCAGCAGCTTTAGCGGAAGGGGCCCCAATGAGCAGTTCTTC.